This T cell receptor beta chain was obtained from a study of early T cells in non-severe SARS-CoV-2 infection. Per the germline V gene, CDR1 is MNHNS and CDR2 is SASEGT. CDR3 length: 17 residues. Deletions cut 4 bases from V and 0 bases from J, with 13 bases between. A few counts support this clonotype. Each CDR3 protein gets one entry after TCRdb re-called the 5' RACE reads with MiXCR. There are approximately 65,000 distinct CDR3 sequences in the sample; over 9% occur only once, and around 1.7% lies in the top ten. The sample consisted of whole blood. V is TRBV6-1 and J is TRBJ2-6, with a possible D match to TRBD1 (5 bases). The sequence derives from an adult who was a healthcare worker with PCR-confirmed SARS-CoV-2 infection or an uninfected control (not recorded which). The CDR3 reads CASSARTPHSGANVLTF. CDR3 sequence (DNA): TGTGCCAGCAGTGCCAGGACACCCCACTCTGGGGCCAACGTCCTGACTTTC.